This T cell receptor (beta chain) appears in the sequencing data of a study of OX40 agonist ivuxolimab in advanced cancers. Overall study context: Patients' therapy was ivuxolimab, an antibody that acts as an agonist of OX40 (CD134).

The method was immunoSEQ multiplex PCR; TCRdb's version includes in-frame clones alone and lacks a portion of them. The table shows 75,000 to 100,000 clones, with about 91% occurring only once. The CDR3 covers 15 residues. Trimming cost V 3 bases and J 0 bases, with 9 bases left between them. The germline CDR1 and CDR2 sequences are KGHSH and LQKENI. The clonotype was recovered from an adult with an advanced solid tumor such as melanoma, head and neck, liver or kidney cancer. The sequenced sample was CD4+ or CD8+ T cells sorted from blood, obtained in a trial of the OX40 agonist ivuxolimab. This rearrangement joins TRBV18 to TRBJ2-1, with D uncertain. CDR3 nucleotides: TGTGCCAGCTCACCTCTGGGTAACTCCTACAATGAGCAGTTCTTC. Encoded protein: CASSPLGNSYNEQFF.